This TCR beta chain derives from a study of response to subunit inactivated influenza vaccine. The CDR3 contains 16 residues. Germline V gene data show CDR1 as DFQATT and CDR2 as SNEGSKA (reference sequence). V shed 0 bases and J 7 bases; nucleotides not matched to a gene: 9. TCRdb used MiXCR to reprocess the RT-PCR reads, holding one entry per CDR3 protein. The table records about 500,000 distinct CDR3 sequences, 16% of them present only once. The table lists this clonotype with many counts. Specimen: CD4+ T cells sorted from PBMCs, collected around 25 months after vaccination. The gene calls are TRBV20-1 and TRBJ2-1; TRBD2 matches 10 bases. The TCR was taken from a man aged 50 to 75 who received an inactivated influenza vaccine. The CDR3 DNA is TGCAGTGCTAGAGAGCCTATGAGCGGGAGGGGGAATGAGCAGTTCTTC. Translating gives CSAREPMSGRGNEQFF.